This section outlines one T cell receptor beta chain sequence together with its context. V lost 7 bases, J lost 1 base, and 8 bases stayed unmatched. Germline V gives CDR1 LNHDA, CDR2 SQIVND (reference sequence). The CDR3 is 15 amino acids. Repertoires were generated with immunoSEQ multiplex PCR, while TCRdb's copy carries only in-frame clones and drops some. The sample has over 75,000 clones; approximately 81% are singletons. This specimen belongs to a study of PD-1 blockade in mismatch repair-deficient tumors. Study information: Patients had 12 mismatch repair-deficient cancer types, all previously treated and progressing.

The V call is TRBV19, the J call TRBJ2-3, with 7 bases lining up with TRBD2. The sample consisted of peripheral blood, taken 12 weeks after starting pembrolizumab. This sequence was found in an adult with mismatch repair-deficient cancer. The CDR3 loop is CASTGGLVGTDTQYF. In DNA, the CDR3 is TGTGCCAGTACCGGTGGACTAGTCGGCACAGATACGCAGTATTTT.